This T cell receptor (beta chain) was captured by sequencing in a study of regulatory T cells in long-lasting Graves disease. Overall study context: Over 5 years on antithyroid drugs plus positive TSH receptor antibodies marked Graves' disease as persistent.

Arm-PCR with iRepertoire HTBI primers amplified the CDR3 regions for these TCR beta libraries. Each CDR3 protein is one row after TCRdb ran MiXCR on the multiplex PCR reads. Counted here are some 470,000 distinct CDR3 sequences, roughly a fifth occurring once; the ten biggest clones make up more than 6%. Study-level results: There were preferences for TRBV28, TRBJ1-2 and TRBJ2-5 in persistent disease. TCR diversity in persistent Graves' patients was below that of newly diagnosed ones.

V was pared by 4 bases and J by 10 bases, with 11 bases between. The CDR3 consists of 12 residues. Germline V CDR1 and CDR2: LNHDA, SQIVND (reference sequence). Of note for this clonotype: Its antigen remains unknown.

Described time point: persistent/refractory GD, antithyroid drugs over 5 years with positive TRAb. From RNA extracted from PBMCs, the TCR library was made. American Thyroid Association guidelines were used to diagnose Graves' disease. The clonotype originates from a female donor with Graves disease. This chain joins TRBV19 and TRBJ1-5, with D possibly matching TRBD1 (6 bases). Source: peripheral blood mononuclear cells (PBMCs), taken when the disease was refractory, from a patient treated with antithyroid drugs. The CDR3 protein is CASSTPGGPQHF. The CDR3 DNA reads TGTGCCAGTAGTACGCCGGGGGGCCCCCAGCATTTT.